These 31 T cell receptor beta chains came from one sample sequenced in a study. TCRdb passed the 5' RACE reads through MiXCR, listing each CDR3 protein once. The profile shows approximately 9,000 distinct CDR3 sequences, around a third of them singletons. Cells sorted as Tregs were CD4+, CD25+ and CD127-/low. The sample was Tregs sorted from blood. Every receptor here comes from a female donor with breast cancer.

This clonotype is judged medium-sized. The gene calls are TRBV4-1 and TRBJ2-1; no clear D. The length of the CDR3 is 12 residues. V was clipped by 1 base and J by 7 bases, with 5 bases between them. Germline V gives CDR1 MGHRA, CDR2 YSYEKL. CDR3 residues: CASSQVVNEQFF. CDR3 nucleotide sequence: TGCGCCAGCAGCCAAGTCGTGAATGAGCAGTTCTTC.

Concerning this clonotype itself: It may be a read error: a sequence one base away is much more abundant. The chain combines TRBV20-1 with TRBJ2-7, with TRBD2 as a possible D gene (6 bases). Looked up from germline, CDR1 is DFQATT and CDR2 is SNEGSKA (reference sequence). CDR3 length: 13 residues. The CDR3 protein is CSATTSFWDERYV. The CDR3 DNA reads as TGCAGTGCTACAACTAGCTTCTGGGACGAGCGGTACGTC.

This rearrangement joins TRBV5-1 to TRBJ2-7, with D unresolved. The germline V and J ends were trimmed by 0 bases and 6 bases, with 7 bases remaining between them. CDR3 size: 12 residues. CDR1 is SGHRS and CDR2 is YFSETQ in the germline V gene. In DNA form, the CDR3 reads TGCGCCAGCAGCTTGGTCCCCACCGAGCAGTACTTC. Its protein product is CASSLVPTEQYF.

V is TRBV11-2 and J is TRBJ2-1; 10 bases map to TRBD1. Germline V CDR1 and CDR2: SGHAT, FQNNGV. This CDR3 is 15 amino acids long. V shed 5 bases, J shed 5 bases, and the junction held 6 bases outside the gene matches. For the CDR3, the DNA is TGTGCCAGCAGCCCTTTCGGGACAGGGGACAATGAGCAGTTCTTC. Its translation is CASSPFGTGDNEQFF. Based on the CDR3 plus reference TRBV11-2 and TRBJ2-1, the full variable domain is EAGVAQSPRYKIIEKRQSVAFWCNPISGHATLYWYQQILGQGPKLLIQFQNNGVVDDSQLPKDRFSAERLKGVDSTLKIQPAKLEDSAVYLCASSPFGTGDNEQFFGPGTRLTVL.

This clonotype has just one count. One end of the junction fails to match germline, which may point to a read error. The V gene is TRBV7-9, the J gene TRBJ2-1; maybe TRBD2 (5 bases). The CDR3 sequence is 14 residues long. Looked up from germline, CDR1 is SEHNR and CDR2 is FQNEAQ (reference sequence). The CDR3 protein is CASSLGGYGGEQIF. The CDR3 DNA reads TGTGCCAGCAGCTTAGGCGGGTATGGCGGTGAGCAGATCTTC.

The chain combines TRBV6-2 or TRBV6-3 with TRBJ2-7; 7 bases align to TRBD1. Germline V gene lookup returns CDR1 MNHEY and CDR2 SVGEGT. The junction had 10 bases not matched to a gene; V was cut back by 6 bases and J by 2 bases. The CDR3 is 15 amino acids. The CDR3 DNA reads as TGTGCCAGCAGCAAAGACAGGGTCCCTCCCTACGAGCAGTACGTC. Translation: CASSKDRVPPYEQYV.

The rearrangement uses TRBV24-1 and TRBJ2-1; perhaps TRBD2 as D (6 bases). This CDR3 spans 14 amino acids. The germline V gene encodes CDR1 KGHDR and CDR2 SFDVKD. Trimming pared 3 bases from V and 7 bases from J, leaving 12 bases between. The CDR3 DNA sequence: TGTGCCACCAGTGATCCCGGGGGTTTGAATGAGCAGTTCTTC. It translates to CATSDPGGLNEQFF.

The genes are TRBV7-3 and TRBJ2-5, with D unclear. With 1 base removed from V and 2 bases from J, the gap between germline ends came to 5 bases. Germline V lookup: CDR1 SGHTA, CDR2 FQGTGA. This CDR3 has 13 amino acids. The CDR3 here is CASSLNAQETQYF. Here the CDR3 DNA reads TGTGCCAGCAGCTTAAATGCTCAAGAGACCCAGTACTTC.

This clonotype was seen a few times. The V call is TRBV7-3, the J call TRBJ2-1; the match to TRBD2 covers 8 bases. Germline trimming cut 6 bases from V and 6 bases from J; bases unmatched to any gene: 7. Germline V gene data show CDR1 as SGHTA and CDR2 as FQGTGA. The CDR3 has 14 amino acids. The CDR3 loop is CASSQSGSGNEQFF. The CDR3 DNA reads as TGTGCCAGCAGTCAAAGCGGGAGCGGCAATGAGCAGTTCTTC.

The chain has TRBV20-1 and TRBJ2-3; TRBD1 matches 12 bases. CDR3 size: 15 residues. The V and J ends lost 3 bases and 5 bases, in that order; junction bases with no gene match: 6. CDR1 is DFQATT and CDR2 is SNEGSKA in the germline V gene (reference sequence). The CDR3: CSASPGQGAIDTQYF. The CDR3 nucleotides are TGCAGTGCTAGCCCGGGACAGGGGGCCATAGATACGCAGTATTTT.

This clonotype was seen only a few times. The rearrangement joins TRBV6-5 to TRBJ1-2; TRBD1 aligns across 9 bases. The CDR3 consists of 14 residues. Per germline, CDR1 MNHEY and CDR2 SVGAGI. Unmatched junction bases numbered 7, after V lost 5 bases and J lost 6 bases. The CDR3 loop is CASSETGGWNGYTF. As DNA, the CDR3 is TGTGCCAGCAGTGAGACAGGGGGTTGGAATGGCTACACCTTC.

This clonotype is termed medium-sized. J is TRBJ2-6 and V is TRBV4-2; D is uncertain. The V and J ends lost 0 bases and 1 base respectively, with 7 bases between them. The CDR3 loop spans 16 amino acids. Germline loops: CDR1 LGHNA, CDR2 YNFKEQ. CDR3 amino acids: CASSQDITSGANVLTF. The CDR3 DNA follows: TGTGCCAGCAGCCAAGATATTACGTCTGGGGCCAACGTCCTGACTTTC.

Regarding this clonotype: A read error may explain this, as a much larger clone is one base away. The chain is built from TRBV10-3 and TRBJ2-1, with TRBD2 identical over 10 bases. Per the germline V gene, CDR1 is ENHRY and CDR2 is SYGVKD. This CDR3 region has 15 residues. The CDR3 is CAISGTSGSCNEQFF. The CDR3 nucleotides are TGTGCCATCAGTGGGACTAGCGGTTCCTGCAATGAGCAGTTCTTC.

This chain connects TRBV7-6 to TRBJ2-1, with D uncertain. This CDR3 has 12 amino acids. The germline V gene encodes CDR1 SGHVS and CDR2 FNYEAQ. The germline V and J ends were trimmed by 3 bases and 4 bases, with 4 bases remaining between them. CDR3 nucleotide sequence: TGTGCCAGCAGCTTGCGGTACAATGAGCAGTTCTTC. Translated: CASSLRYNEQFF.

This clonotype was observed a handful of times. The chain's CDR3 is CASSYGGVDYEQYF. DNA of the CDR3: TGTGCCAGCAGTTACGGTGGTGTGGACTACGAGCAGTACTTC. V and J are TRBV6-5 and TRBJ2-7; D is undetermined. Per the germline V gene, CDR1 is MNHEY and CDR2 is SVGAGI. The CDR3 runs to 14 residues. Trimming took off 2 bases at V and 3 bases at J, with 11 bases between the two ends.

This clonotype was seen only a few times. The J gene is TRBJ2-3, the V gene TRBV28; D gene unclear. The CDR3 runs to 12 residues. V gave up 2 bases and J gave up 3 bases, with 3 bases separating them. From germline, CDR1 is MDHEN and CDR2 SYDVKM. CDR3 sequence (DNA): TGTGCCAGCAGTTTAGATACAGATACGCAGTATTTT. This sequence encodes CASSLDTDTQYF.

The rearrangement uses TRBV10-3 and TRBJ1-2, with D tentatively TRBD1 (5 bases). V lost 1 base and J 8 bases, leaving 11 bases between the germline ends. The CDR3 sequence is 13 residues long. Germline CDR1 ENHRY, CDR2 SYGVKD. Written as DNA, the CDR3 is TGTGCCATCAGTGAGTACAGGAGTGAAGGCTACACCTTC. Its translation: CAISEYRSEGYTF.

V is TRBV4-2 and J is TRBJ2-2, with 11 bases aligning to TRBD2. Germline CDR1 and CDR2: LGHNA and YNFKEQ. Trimming took 3 bases from V and 1 from J; bases not matched to a gene: 4. The CDR3 runs to 17 residues. CDR3 DNA sequence: TGTGCCAGCAGCCACCTAGCGGGAGGTGTGAACACCGGGGAGCTGTTTTTT. It translates to CASSHLAGGVNTGELFF.

With respect to this clonotype: Possible read error: a much larger clone is one base away. This CDR3 is CGARAPGQGPYEQYF. The CDR3 region has the DNA TGCGGTGCTAGAGCGCCGGGACAGGGACCCTACGAGCAGTACTTC. The rearrangement links TRBV20-1 to TRBJ2-7; TRBD1 agrees at 9 bases. The CDR3 spans 15 residues. Germline loops: CDR1 DFQATT, CDR2 SNEGSKA (reference sequence).

This clonotype came up a few times. The chain joins TRBV10-3 to TRBJ2-1; 8 positions agree with TRBD2. V dropped 6 bases and J dropped 6; count of bases not matched to a gene: 13. Germline loops: CDR1 ENHRY, CDR2 SYGVKD. This CDR3 region has 16 residues. CDR3 sequence (DNA): TGTGCCATCAGCCCCGGGAGCGGGAGAGGCTCCAATGAGCAGTTCTTC. As protein: CAISPGSGRGSNEQFF.

By its share, this clonotype is medium-sized. This chain links TRBV20-1 with TRBJ1-1; TRBD1 is a possible D gene (5 bases). Germline assignment: CDR1 DFQATT and CDR2 SNEGSKA (reference sequence). The V and J ends lost 6 bases and 6 bases respectively, with 14 bases between them. This CDR3 is built from 12 residues. This CDR3 reads CSARTGRAEAFF. CDR3 nucleotide sequence: TGCAGTGCGAGAACGGGGCGGGCTGAAGCTTTCTTT.

Details on this clonotype: A much larger clone sits a single nucleotide away, making a read error possible. V gene TRBV7-9 combines with J gene TRBJ1-2, with TRBD1 matching 9 bases. The CDR3 loop spans 18 amino acids. The J segment lost 2 bases and the V segment lost 6 bases, leaving 16 bases of the junction unmatched. Germline V CDR1 and CDR2: SEHNR, FQNEAQ (reference sequence). As DNA, the CDR3 is TGTGCCAGCAGGATGCCGGGACAGGGACAACTTTTGAACTATGGCTACACCTTC. This translates into CASRMPGQGQLLNYGYTF.

This clonotype has just a few counts. The genes are TRBV12-3 or TRBV12-4 and TRBJ1-5; no reliable D call. The CDR3 contains 14 residues. The ends were cut back, 6 bases at V and 3 bases at J, with 12 bases in the middle. CDR3 loop: CASSRTHVNQPQHF. For the CDR3, the DNA is TGTGCCAGCAGCAGGACCCATGTCAATCAGCCCCAGCATTTT.

This rearrangement joins TRBV7-2 to TRBJ2-1; D is perhaps TRBD2 (6 bases). This CDR3 region has 14 residues. The V end was cut by 4 bases, the J end by 9 bases, with 16 bases between. Germline lookup yields CDR1 SGHTA and CDR2 FQGNSA. The CDR3 sequence: CASSSTGGPGEQFF. DNA of the CDR3: TGTGCCAGCAGCTCGACCGGAGGGCCAGGTGAGCAGTTCTTC.

The chain links TRBV30 to TRBJ1-2, with D maybe TRBD1 (5 bases). Germline values: CDR1 GTSNPN, CDR2 SVGIG (reference sequence). This CDR3 contains 14 residues. V lost 4 bases and J 8 bases, leaving 20 bases between the germline ends. The CDR3: CAWIMLPGSGGYTF. The CDR3, as DNA: TGTGCCTGGATAATGCTACCAGGGTCGGGCGGCTACACCTTC.

Only a few counts were recorded for this clonotype. The CDR3 DNA sequence: TGTGCCAGCAGCTTAAGCGGGGAGCTGTTTTTT. Protein: CASSLSGELFF. The chain joins TRBV7-2 to TRBJ2-2; D not certain. Germline V gene sequence: CDR1 SGHTA, CDR2 FQGNSA. This CDR3 has 11 residues. V was trimmed by 2 bases and J by 7 bases, leaving 2 bases between them. Complete variable domain (other parts from reference TRBV7-2 and TRBJ2-2): GAGVSQSPSNKVTEKGKDVELRCDPISGHTALYWYRQSLGQGLEFLIYFQGNSAPDKSGLPSDRFSAERTGGSVSTLTIQRTQQEDSAVYLCASSLSGELFFGEGSRLTVL.

This clonotype is categorized as medium-sized. This rearrangement joins TRBV20-1 to TRBJ2-3; either TRBD1 or TRBD2 may supply D (5 bases each). The CDR3 is 14 amino acids. Looked up from germline, CDR1 is DFQATT and CDR2 is SNEGSKA (reference sequence). With 6 bases removed from V and 0 bases from J, the gap between germline ends came to 13 bases. CDR3 coding DNA: TGCAGTGCACCTGGGACGACTAGCACAGATACGCAGTATTTT. Protein sequence: CSAPGTTSTDTQYF.

V usage is TRBV7-9 and J usage is TRBJ1-2; no reliable D call. The germline V gene encodes CDR1 SEHNR and CDR2 FQNEAQ (reference sequence). This CDR3 spans 14 amino acids. Between the trimmed V and J ends, which lost 5 bases and 5 bases, there was a span of 15 bases. The CDR3 coding sequence is TGTGCCAGCAGCCCACCACCAAGGACTTATGGCTACACCTTC. Translating gives CASSPPPRTYGYTF.

This clonotype is labeled as medium-sized. The chain couples TRBV20-1 to TRBJ2-7; D is perhaps TRBD1 (6 bases). This CDR3 region has 13 residues. V lost 4 bases and J 2 bases, leaving 12 bases between the germline ends. Germline assignment: CDR1 DFQATT and CDR2 SNEGSKA (reference sequence). For the CDR3, the DNA is TGCAGTGCTACCGGACAGTGGGCCTACGAGCAGTACTTC. This translates into CSATGQWAYEQYF.

The chain links TRBV10-3 to TRBJ1-2; tentatively, D is TRBD1 (6 bases). The V and J ends lost 11 bases and 6 bases respectively, with 16 bases between them. From germline, CDR1 is ENHRY and CDR2 SYGVKD. This CDR3 region has 12 residues. Here the CDR3 reads CASTLQGNGYTF. In DNA form, the CDR3 reads TGTGCCTCGACCCTGCAGGGGAATGGCTACACCTTC.

The V gene is TRBV7-9, the J gene TRBJ1-1; D is undetermined. V was cut by 3 bases and J by 4 bases, with 9 bases left in between. The germline V gene has CDR1 SEHNR and CDR2 FQNEAQ (reference sequence). CDR3 length: 13 amino acids. Here the CDR3 reads CASSFREGTEAFF. CDR3 nucleotide sequence: TGTGCCAGCAGCTTTAGGGAGGGCACTGAAGCTTTCTTT.